The entry that follows covers one T cell receptor beta chain sequence. The data are from a study of cytomegalovirus exposure and HLA in healthy donors. V gave up 5 bases and J gave up 1 base, with 14 bases separating them. Germline lookup yields CDR1 SGHTA and CDR2 FQGTGA. The CDR3 extends over 15 amino acids. Both 60 Vbeta primers and 13 Jbeta primers went into the PCR. Profiling relied on immunoSEQ multiplex PCR, and the TCRdb table lists in-frame clones only, not all of them. The profile shows 120,000 or so clones, 80% to 90% of them singletons. Sequenced input: PBMCs. The clonotype originates from a woman between 40 and 50 years old in good health and CMV-seropositive. The chain carries TRBV7-3 and TRBJ1-2; D perhaps matches TRBD1 (5 bases). For the CDR3, the DNA is TGTGCCAGCAGCCCGGGACTAGCTAGTAACTATGGCTACACCTTC. Residues: CASSPGLASNYGYTF.